These 14 T cell receptor beta chains came from one sample sequenced in a study of T cells in Graves' hyperthyroidism and ophthalmopathy. Amplification yielded TCR beta CDR3 regions, with RNA transcripts as the source. HTBI primers drove first-round RT-PCR of the TCR CDR3. Each CDR3 protein is one row after TCRdb ran MiXCR on the multiplex PCR reads. The table shows approximately 560,000 distinct CDR3 sequences, with 40% to 55% occurring only once. Sequenced material: peripheral blood or thyroid tissue (not recorded which). The origin of the receptors is a woman younger than 30 with Graves' hyperthyroidism.

The J gene is TRBJ2-5, the V gene TRBV2, with D hard to call. Looked up from germline, CDR1 is SNHLY and CDR2 is FYNNEI. The CDR3 contains 12 residues. Between the trimmed V and J ends, which lost 7 bases and 5 bases, there was a span of 11 bases. Written as DNA, the CDR3 is TGTGCCAGCACCAGAGACATGGAGACCCAGTACTTC. Its translation is CASTRDMETQYF.

In DNA form, the CDR3 reads TGTGCCAGCAGCTTCGACAAGGAAGAGACCCAGTACTTC. This translates into CASSFDKEETQYF. The chain recombines TRBV7-9 with TRBJ2-5; no clear D gene. This CDR3 has 13 amino acids. Per the germline V gene, CDR1 is SEHNR and CDR2 is FQNEAQ (reference sequence). V was clipped by 3 bases and J by 3 bases, with 8 bases between them.

The CDR3 coding sequence is TGTGCCAGCAGGCCGGGACAGGGGACCTACGAGCAGTACTTC. Amino acids: CASRPGQGTYEQYF. The chain recombines TRBV7-9 with TRBJ2-7, with 10 nucleotides matching TRBD1. The CDR3 has 14 amino acids. Germline assignment: CDR1 SEHNR and CDR2 FQNEAQ (reference sequence). V lost 6 bases to trimming and J lost 2 bases; unmatched junction nucleotides: 4.

A note on this clonotype: A read error may produce the germline difference seen at one junction end. The chain uses TRBV10-3 and TRBJ1-1; D is uncertain. The CDR3 contains 10 residues. CDR1 and CDR2 (germline): ENHRY, SYGVKD. The CDR3, as DNA: TGTGCCACCAGTGATACACAGAGCTTCTTT. Translation: CATSDTQSFF.

V gene TRBV19 combines with J gene TRBJ2-2, with 7 nucleotides matching TRBD1. In germline, CDR1 is LNHDA, CDR2 SQIVND (reference sequence). The length of the CDR3 is 16 residues. The V and J ends lost 6 bases and 6 bases, in that order; junction bases with no gene match: 13. The CDR3 loop reads CASSQGPGGLPGELFF. CDR3 bases: TGTGCCAGTAGCCAGGGGCCAGGGGGTCTGCCCGGGGAGCTGTTTTTT.

The chain employs TRBV11-1 and TRBJ1-6; a weak D match, TRBD1 (6 bases). Germline V gene sequence: CDR1 SGHAT, CDR2 FQDESV (reference sequence). V dropped 5 bases and J dropped 8 bases, with 13 bases sitting between them. CDR3 length: 14 residues. The DNA for the CDR3 is TGTGCCAGCAGCCGCAGGGGACGGCATTCACCCCTCCACTTT. Translation gives CASSRRGRHSPLHF.

In its sample, this clonotype was seen a few times. The V gene is TRBV20-1, the J gene TRBJ1-4; maybe TRBD1 (5 bases). This CDR3 is 13 amino acids long. Germline CDR1 and CDR2: DFQATT and SNEGSKA (reference sequence). The CDR3 sequence is CSCGAATNEKLFF. CDR3 nucleotide sequence: TGCAGCTGTGGGGCAGCAACTAATGAAAAACTGTTTTTT.

This clonotype was seen a few times. The chain is built from TRBV6-1 and TRBJ2-2, with 8 bases identical to TRBD1. The CDR3 length is 16 residues. V gave up 5 bases and J gave up 3 bases; unmatched junction bases: 8. The germline V gene encodes CDR1 MNHNS and CDR2 SASEGT. The CDR3: CASSLTTGEYTGELFF. DNA for the CDR3: TGTGCCAGCAGTTTAACGACAGGGGAGTACACCGGGGAGCTGTTTTTT.

The V and J genes are TRBV9 and TRBJ2-7; possibly TRBD2 for D (5 bases). This CDR3 is built from 14 residues. Deletions cut 4 bases from V and 7 bases from J, with 18 bases between. Looked up from germline, CDR1 is SGDLS and CDR2 is YYNGEE. CDR3 nucleotides: TGTGCCAGCAGCCTCTCTACGGACTTTGAGGAGCAGTACTTC. This encodes CASSLSTDFEEQYF.

The gene calls are TRBV2 and TRBJ2-7; D possibly matches TRBD1 or TRBD2 (5 bases each). Trimming removed 0 bases at V and 3 bases at J, with 18 bases between. CDR3 length: 17 amino acids. The V gene's germline CDR1 is SNHLY and CDR2 FYNNEI. The CDR3 loop reads CASSEAGWRARDYEQYF. The CDR3 bases are TGTGCCAGCAGTGAAGCCGGCTGGCGGGCCAGGGACTACGAGCAGTACTTC. Variable domain in full (rest from reference TRBV2 and TRBJ2-7): EPEVTQTPSHQVTQMGQEVILRCVPISNHLYFYWYRQILGQKVEFLVSFYNNEISEKSEIFDDQFSVERPDGSNFTLKIRSTKLEDSAMYFCASSEAGWRARDYEQYFGPGTRLTVT.

This CDR3 reads CSQRVGGIPEAFF. The CDR3 DNA reads as TGCAGCCAAAGGGTAGGGGGAATCCCTGAAGCTTTCTTT. The chain links TRBV29-1 to TRBJ1-1, with D possibly matching TRBD1 (6 bases). CDR1 and CDR2 (germline): SQVTM, ANQGSEA. V gave up 8 bases and J gave up 6 bases, with 19 bases separating them. The length of the CDR3 is 13 residues.

This clonotype was seen many times. This chain joins TRBV24-1 and TRBJ2-7; D may be TRBD2 (6 bases). The CDR3 sequence is 13 residues long. Trimming took off 10 bases at V and 7 bases at J, with 19 bases between the two ends. Germline values: CDR1 KGHDR, CDR2 SFDVKD. The CDR3 loop reads CATSLGAREEQYF. The CDR3 DNA sequence: TGTGCCACAAGTCTTGGCGCACGGGAGGAGCAGTACTTC.

The rearrangement links TRBV29-1 to TRBJ2-5; 7 bases are a match to TRBD2. CDR3 length equals 12 residues. With V trimmed by 8 bases and J by 5 bases, 8 bases remained unmatched. CDR1 and CDR2 from the germline V gene are SQVTM and ANQGSEA. The CDR3 DNA sequence: TGCAGCTTAGCACTAGCGAGGGAGACCCAGTACTTC. Translation gives CSLALARETQYF. The full variable domain, in which reference TRBV29-1 and TRBJ2-5 provide the parts outside the CDR3, is SAVISQKPSRDICQRGTSLTIQCQVDSQVTMMFWYRQQPGQSLTLIATANQGSEATYESGFVIDKFPISRPNLTFSTLTVSNMSPEDSSIYLCSLALARETQYFGPGTRLLVL.

This chain links TRBV6-1 with TRBJ1-2; tentatively, D is TRBD1 (6 bases). The CDR3 contains 13 residues. CDR1 MNHNS and CDR2 SASEGT come from the germline V gene. The V gene lost 8 bases and the J gene lost 1 base, with 11 bases spanning the gap. The CDR3 region is CASGRGHNYGYTF. CDR3 in DNA: TGTGCCAGCGGTAGGGGACATAACTATGGCTACACCTTC.